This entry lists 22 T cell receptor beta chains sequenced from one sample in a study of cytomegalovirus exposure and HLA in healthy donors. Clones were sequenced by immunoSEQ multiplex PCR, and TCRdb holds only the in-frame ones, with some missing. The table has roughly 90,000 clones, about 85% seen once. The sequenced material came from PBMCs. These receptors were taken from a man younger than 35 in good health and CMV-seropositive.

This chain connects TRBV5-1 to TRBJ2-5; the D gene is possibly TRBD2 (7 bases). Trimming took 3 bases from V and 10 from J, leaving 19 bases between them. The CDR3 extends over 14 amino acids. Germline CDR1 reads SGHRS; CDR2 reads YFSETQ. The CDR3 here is CASSSGTQGGDQYF. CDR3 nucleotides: TGCGCCAGCAGCTCTGGGACACAGGGAGGGGACCAGTACTTC. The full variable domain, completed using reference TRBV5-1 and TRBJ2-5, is KAGVTQTPRYLIKTRGQQVTLSCSPISGHRSVSWYQQTPGQGLQFLFEYFSETQRNKGNFPGRFSGRQFSNSRSEMNVSTLELGDSALYLCASSSGTQGGDQYFGPGTRLLVL.

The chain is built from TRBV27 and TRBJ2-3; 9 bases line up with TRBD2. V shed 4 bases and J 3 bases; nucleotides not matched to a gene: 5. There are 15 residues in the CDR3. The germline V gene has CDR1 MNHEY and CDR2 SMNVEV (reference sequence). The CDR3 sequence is CASSWAGGPTDTQYF. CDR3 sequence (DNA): TGTGCCAGCAGTTGGGCGGGAGGGCCAACAGATACGCAGTATTTT.

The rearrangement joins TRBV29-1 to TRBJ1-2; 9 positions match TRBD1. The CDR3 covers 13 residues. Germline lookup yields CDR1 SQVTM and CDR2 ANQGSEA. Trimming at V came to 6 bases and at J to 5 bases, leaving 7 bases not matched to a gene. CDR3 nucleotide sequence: TGCAGCGTGTGGACAGGGGAGGGTTATGGCTACACCTTC. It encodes CSVWTGEGYGYTF.

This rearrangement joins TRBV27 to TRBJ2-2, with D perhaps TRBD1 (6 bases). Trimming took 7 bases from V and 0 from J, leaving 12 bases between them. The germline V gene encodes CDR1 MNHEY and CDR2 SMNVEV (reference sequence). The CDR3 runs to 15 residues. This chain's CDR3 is CASNQGTSNTGELFF. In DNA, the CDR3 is TGTGCCAGCAACCAGGGGACATCGAACACCGGGGAGCTGTTTTTT.

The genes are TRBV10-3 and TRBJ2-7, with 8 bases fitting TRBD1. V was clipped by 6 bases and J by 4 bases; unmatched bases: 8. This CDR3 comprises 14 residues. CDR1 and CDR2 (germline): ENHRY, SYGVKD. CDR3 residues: CAISLGTGSYEQYF. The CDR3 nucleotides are TGTGCCATCAGCCTCGGGACAGGTTCGTACGAGCAGTACTTC.

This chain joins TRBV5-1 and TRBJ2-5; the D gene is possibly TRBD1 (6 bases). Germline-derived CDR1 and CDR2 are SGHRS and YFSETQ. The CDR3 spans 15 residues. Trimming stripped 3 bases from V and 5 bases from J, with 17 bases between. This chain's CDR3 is CASSWTDRLGETQYF. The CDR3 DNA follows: TGCGCCAGCAGCTGGACTGACAGGCTCGGGGAGACCCAGTACTTC.

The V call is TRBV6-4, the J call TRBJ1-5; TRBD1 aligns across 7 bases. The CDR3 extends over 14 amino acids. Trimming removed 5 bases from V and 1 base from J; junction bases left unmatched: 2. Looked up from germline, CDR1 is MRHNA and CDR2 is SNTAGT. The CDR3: CASSPDRSNQPQHF. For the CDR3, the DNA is TGTGCCAGCAGTCCGGACAGGAGCAATCAGCCCCAGCATTTT.

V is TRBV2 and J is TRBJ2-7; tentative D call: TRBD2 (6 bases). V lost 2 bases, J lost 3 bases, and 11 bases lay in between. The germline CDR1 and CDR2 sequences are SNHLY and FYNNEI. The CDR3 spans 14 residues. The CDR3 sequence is CASSEYAGSYEQYF. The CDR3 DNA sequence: TGTGCCAGCAGTGAATATGCCGGGAGCTACGAGCAGTACTTC.

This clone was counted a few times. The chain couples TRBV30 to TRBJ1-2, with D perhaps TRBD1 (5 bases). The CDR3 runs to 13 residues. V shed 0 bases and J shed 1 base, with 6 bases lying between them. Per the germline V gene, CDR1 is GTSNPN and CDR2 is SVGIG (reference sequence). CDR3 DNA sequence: TGTGCCTGGAGTGTAAGGGGTAACTATGGCTACACCTTC. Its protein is CAWSVRGNYGYTF.

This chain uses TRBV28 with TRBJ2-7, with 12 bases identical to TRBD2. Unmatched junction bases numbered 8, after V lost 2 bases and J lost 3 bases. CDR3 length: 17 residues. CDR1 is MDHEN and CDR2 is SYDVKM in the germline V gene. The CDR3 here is CASSLQASGRVVYEQYV. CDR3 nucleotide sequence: TGTGCCAGCAGTTTACAAGCTAGCGGGAGGGTCGTCTACGAGCAGTACGTC.

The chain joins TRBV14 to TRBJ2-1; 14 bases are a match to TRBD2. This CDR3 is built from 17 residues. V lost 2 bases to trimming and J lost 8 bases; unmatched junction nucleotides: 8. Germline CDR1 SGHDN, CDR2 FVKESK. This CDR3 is CASSQFRGTSGSDEQFF. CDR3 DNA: TGTGCCAGCAGCCAATTCCGAGGGACTAGCGGGAGCGATGAGCAGTTCTTC.

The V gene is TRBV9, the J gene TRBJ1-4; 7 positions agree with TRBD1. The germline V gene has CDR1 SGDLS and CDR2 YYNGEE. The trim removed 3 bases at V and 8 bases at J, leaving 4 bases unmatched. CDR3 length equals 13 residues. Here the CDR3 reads CASSAGTEEKLFF. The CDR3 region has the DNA TGTGCCAGCAGCGCCGGGACAGAAGAAAAACTGTTTTTT.

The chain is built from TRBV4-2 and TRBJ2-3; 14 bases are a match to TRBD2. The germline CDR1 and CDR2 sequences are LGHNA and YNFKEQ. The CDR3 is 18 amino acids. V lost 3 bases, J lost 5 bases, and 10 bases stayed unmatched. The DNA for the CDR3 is TGTGCCAGCAGCCATTCCGATGGGACTAGCGGGAGAGGAGATACGCAGTATTTT. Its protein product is CASSHSDGTSGRGDTQYF.

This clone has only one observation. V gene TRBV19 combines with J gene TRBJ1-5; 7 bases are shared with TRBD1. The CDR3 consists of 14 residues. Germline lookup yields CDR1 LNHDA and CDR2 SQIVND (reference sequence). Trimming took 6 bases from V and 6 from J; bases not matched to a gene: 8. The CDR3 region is CASRGQGGFQPQHF. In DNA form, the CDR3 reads TGTGCCAGTAGAGGGCAGGGGGGATTTCAGCCCCAGCATTTT. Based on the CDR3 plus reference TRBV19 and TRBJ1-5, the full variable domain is DGGITQSPKYLFRKEGQNVTLSCEQNLNHDAMYWYRQDPGQGLRLIYYSQIVNDFQKGDIAEGYSVSREKKESFPLTVTSAQKNPTAFYLCASRGQGGFQPQHFGDGTRLSIL.

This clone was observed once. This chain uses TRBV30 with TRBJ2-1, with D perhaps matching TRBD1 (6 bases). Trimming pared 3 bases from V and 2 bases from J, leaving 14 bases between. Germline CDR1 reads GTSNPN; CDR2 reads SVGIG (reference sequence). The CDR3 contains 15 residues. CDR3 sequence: CAWSGGRGPYNEQFF. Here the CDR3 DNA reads TGTGCCTGGAGCGGAGGCAGGGGCCCCTACAATGAGCAGTTCTTC.

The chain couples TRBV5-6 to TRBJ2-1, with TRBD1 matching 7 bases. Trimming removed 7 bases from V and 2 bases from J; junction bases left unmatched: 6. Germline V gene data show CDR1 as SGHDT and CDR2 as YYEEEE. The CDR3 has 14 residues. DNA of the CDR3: TGTGCCAGCCGACAGGGAATGACCTACAATGAGCAGTTCTTC. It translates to CASRQGMTYNEQFF.

The CDR3 reads CASSRLGGTDTQYF. In DNA, the CDR3 is TGTGCCAGCAGCCGCCTAGGGGGCACAGATACGCAGTATTTT. The V gene is TRBV7-3, the J gene TRBJ2-3; D may be TRBD1 (5 bases). There are 14 residues in the CDR3. CDR1 SGHTA and CDR2 FQGTGA come from the germline V gene. V lost 5 bases to trimming and J lost 1 base, with 10 bases between them.

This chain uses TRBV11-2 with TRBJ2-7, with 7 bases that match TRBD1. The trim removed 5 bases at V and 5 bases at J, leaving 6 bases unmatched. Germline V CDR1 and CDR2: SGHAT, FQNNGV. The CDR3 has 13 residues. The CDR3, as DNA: TGTGCCAGCAGCGCCGACAGGGTGAACGAGCAGTACTTC. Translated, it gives CASSADRVNEQYF.

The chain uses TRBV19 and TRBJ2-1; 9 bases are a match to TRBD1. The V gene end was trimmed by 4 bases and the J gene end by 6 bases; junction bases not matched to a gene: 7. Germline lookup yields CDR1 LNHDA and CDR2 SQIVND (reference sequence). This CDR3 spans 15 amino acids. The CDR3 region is CASSTTTTGGNEQFF. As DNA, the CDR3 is TGTGCCAGTAGTACTACCACGACAGGGGGCAATGAGCAGTTCTTC.

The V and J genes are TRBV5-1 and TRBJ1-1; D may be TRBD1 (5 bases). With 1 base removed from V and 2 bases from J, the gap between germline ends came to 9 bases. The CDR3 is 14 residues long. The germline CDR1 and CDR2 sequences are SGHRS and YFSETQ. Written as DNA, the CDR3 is TGCGCCAGCAGCTTGTCAGGGACTAACACTGAAGCTTTCTTT. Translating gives CASSLSGTNTEAFF.

In nucleotides, the CDR3 is TGCGCCAGCAGCTTGGTGGTCAGGGAAGGGACAGATACGCAGTATTTT. Its translation is CASSLVVREGTDTQYF. The V call is TRBV5-1, the J call TRBJ2-3; D may be TRBD1 (5 bases). The CDR3 consists of 16 residues. V dropped 0 bases and J dropped 3 bases, with 14 bases sitting between them. Looked up from germline, CDR1 is SGHRS and CDR2 is YFSETQ.

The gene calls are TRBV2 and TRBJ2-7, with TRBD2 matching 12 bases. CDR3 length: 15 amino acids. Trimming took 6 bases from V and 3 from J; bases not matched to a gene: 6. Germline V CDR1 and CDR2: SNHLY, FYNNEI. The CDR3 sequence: CASRLRTSGNYEQYF. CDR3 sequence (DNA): TGTGCCAGCAGACTACGGACTAGCGGGAACTACGAGCAGTACTTC.